This TCR beta chain originates from a study of Tregs in tolerant kidney transplant recipients (dated by TCRdb to about 2019). Context from the whole study: The transplants used related donors with nonmyeloablative bone marrow transplantation, and mixed chimerism in the human trials was transient. The study applied TCRbeta sequencing to find donor-specific regulatory T cells before combined kidney and bone marrow transplantation and then followed those same cells after transplant. Beyond this particular receptor, the publication reports: Expanding Tregs with activated donor B cells appeared to identify the most biologically relevant and donor-specific TCRbeta repertoire. The study was constrained by small patient numbers, and validation of the findings is required in larger populations and under other immunosuppression protocols. Donor-specific Treg expansion exceeded global Treg expansion in tolerant patients, suggesting antigen-driven rather than nonspecific expansion. Because the PCR primers were changed over time for some patients, nucleotide-level comparison could not be performed across the samples from those patients. Biological reproducibility was not directly assessed, although technical replication error appeared to be minimal.

This sample's time point label indicates: blood sample drawn before combined kidney and bone marrow transplant. Unstimulated Tregs (CD4+CD25+CD127-), CD4+ non-Tregs (CD4+CD25-), CD4 and CD8 cells were FACS-sorted from thawed PBMCs. 4 combined kidney and bone marrow transplant recipients from the ITN036ST trial were included as patients, and samples were available only from these trial subjects. Healthy control blood was separated into PBMCs by Ficoll density gradient and cryopreserved, and patient PBMCs were collected both before and after transplant. With respect to this clone: This clone's antigen is unknown. There are no base qualities to consult, and no much larger clone falls within one base.

For TCRbeta CDR3 sequencing, genomic DNA was extracted from sorted cells using the QIAGEN DNeasy Blood and Tissue Kit. High-throughput TCRbeta CDR3 sequencing, which included PCR amplification with bias correction and internal controls, was done commercially through immunoSEQ. Regarding the original processing steps: A unique productive TCRbeta sequence was defined by the CDR3 nucleotide sequence when primers matched, and otherwise by the CDR3 amino acid sequence together with the Vbeta and Jbeta genes. To correct for sorting error, sequences found in more than one sorted population at a frequency ratio of 2:1 or less were discarded, and the remaining shared sequences were assigned to the population with the higher frequency. Sequences were defined as donor-reactive when expanded at least 5-fold in CFSE-low cells versus unstimulated cells and present at a frequency of at least 0.01% in CFSE-low cells. Repertoire divergence was quantified by Jensen-Shannon divergence calculated from the top 100 TCRbeta sequences ranked by frequency. When a sample had multiple sequencing runs, each run was corrected for sorting error separately and the runs were then pooled. TCRdb provides this immuneACCESS table in a form limited to in-frame rearrangements. Some clones are lacking; in checked studies, under half of them reflect an unresolved V gene, and why the rest are absent is not known. D and trimming come from the DNA, and the V and J calls and clone size come from that table. A total of 90,000 to 120,000 clones appear in this sample, around 87% of them only once. The ten largest clones represent roughly 0.35% of the sample.

CDR1 MNHNS and CDR2 SASEGT were looked up in the germline V gene. The CDR3 covers 16 residues, taking in both the cysteine and the phenylalanine. Kept here is only the CDR3 DNA, which spans 48 bases and is read in frame from base 1. The junction shows trimming of 4 bases on V and 6 bases on J, and the gene matches do not reach 7 bases of it. The chain is encoded by TRBV6-1 joined to TRBJ1-5; 12 middle bases align to TRBD1. The sequencing here drew on CD4+ T cells from blood, taken before the transplant. The origin of this receptor is a human donor who received a combined kidney and bone marrow transplant. The nucleotides are TGTGCCAGCAGTGGGGGGGACAGGGGGCTTAGTCAGCCCCAGCATTTT. Translated, this is CASSGGDRGLSQPQHF.